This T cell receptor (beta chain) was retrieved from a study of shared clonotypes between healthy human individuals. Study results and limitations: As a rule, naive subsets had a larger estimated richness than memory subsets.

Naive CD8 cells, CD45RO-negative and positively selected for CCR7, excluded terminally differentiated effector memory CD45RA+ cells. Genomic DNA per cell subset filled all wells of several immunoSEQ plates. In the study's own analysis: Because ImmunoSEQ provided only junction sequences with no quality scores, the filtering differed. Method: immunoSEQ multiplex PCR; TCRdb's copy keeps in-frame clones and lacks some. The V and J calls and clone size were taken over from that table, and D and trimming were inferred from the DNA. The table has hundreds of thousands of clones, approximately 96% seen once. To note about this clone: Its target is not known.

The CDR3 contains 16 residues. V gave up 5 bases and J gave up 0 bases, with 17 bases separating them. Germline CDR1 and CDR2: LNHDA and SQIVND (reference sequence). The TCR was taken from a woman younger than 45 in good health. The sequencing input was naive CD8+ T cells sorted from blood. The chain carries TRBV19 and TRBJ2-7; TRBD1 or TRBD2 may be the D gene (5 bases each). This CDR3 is CASSFSGTWDSYEQYF. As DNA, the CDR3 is TGTGCCAGTAGTTTCTCCGGGACCTGGGACTCCTACGAGCAGTACTTC.